This TCR beta chain was documented in a study of CD8+CD57+ T cells in acquired aplastic anemia. TCR beta VDJ and CDR3 profiling used genomic DNA as template. TCRdb reprocessed the reads via MiXCR and lists one record per CDR3 protein. The table shows around 170,000 distinct CDR3 sequences, with approximately 45% occurring only once. In this sample, this clonotype turned up once. What it binds is not known. The CDR3 loop spans 13 amino acids. Trimming stripped 3 bases from V and 6 bases from J, with 11 bases between. From germline, CDR1 is ENHRY and CDR2 SYGVKD. General study points: Patients and controls were found to share twenty-nine CD8+ CDR3 sequences. Between patients and controls, CD8+ Simpson's diversity did not vary significantly.

This TCR was recovered from a human donor in good health. V is TRBV10-3 and J is TRBJ1-1; D call uncertain. The material sequenced was sorted CD4+, CD8+, or CD8+CD57+ T cells (not recorded which) from PBMCs. As DNA, the CDR3 is TGTGCCATCAGTGAAGGTGGGATCGCTGAAGCTTTCTTT. Residues: CAISEGGIAEAFF.